This T cell receptor (beta chain) was sequenced during a study of shared clonotypes between healthy human individuals. Study overall: Used for every donor were three CD4 naive, three CD4 memory, two CD8 naive and one CD8 memory plate.

Trimming took 2 bases from V and 10 from J; bases not matched to a gene: 1. This CDR3 spans 14 amino acids. From germline, CDR1 is MNHEY and CDR2 SVGAGI. Here immunoSEQ multiplex PCR was the method, and the copy in TCRdb shows in-frame clones only, minus some. Seen here are some 2,000,000 clones, roughly 95% observed once, and the top ten hold approximately 1.2%. Naive CD8 cells lacked CD45RO, underwent positive selection for CCR7 and left out terminally differentiated effector memory CD45RA+ cells. As regards this clone: At the DNA level, this CDR3 is encoded by other sequences in the same sample as well.

This TCR was recovered from a man younger than 35 in good health. The sequenced material came from naive CD8+ T cells sorted from blood. This chain connects TRBV6-5 to TRBJ1-6; 11 bases fit TRBD1. CDR3 sequence reads: CASSYGTGGSPLHF. The CDR3 region has the DNA TGTGCCAGCAGTTACGGGACAGGGGGATCACCCCTCCACTTT.